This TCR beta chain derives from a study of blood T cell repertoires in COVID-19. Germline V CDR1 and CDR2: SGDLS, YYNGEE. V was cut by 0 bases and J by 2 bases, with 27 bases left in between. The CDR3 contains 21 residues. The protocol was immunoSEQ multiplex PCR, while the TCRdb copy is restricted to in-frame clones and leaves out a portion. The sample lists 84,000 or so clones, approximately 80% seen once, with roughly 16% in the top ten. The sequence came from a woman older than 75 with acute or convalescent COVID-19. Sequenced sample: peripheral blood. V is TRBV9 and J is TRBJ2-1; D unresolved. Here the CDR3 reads CASSVDPLPGIRTLTYNEQFF. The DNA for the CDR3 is TGTGCCAGCAGCGTAGACCCACTGCCCGGTATAAGAACCCTCACCTACAATGAGCAGTTCTTC.